This T cell receptor (beta chain) comes out of a study of T cells in Graves' hyperthyroidism and ophthalmopathy (dated by TCRdb to the late 2010s). Some background on the complete study: Peripheral blood was collected at initial diagnosis, before any treatment. A discovery cohort of fewer than 110 patients, approximately 44 with Graves' ophthalmopathy and fewer than 65 with stable Graves' hyperthyroidism, was used to find distinguishing TCR V-J signatures. Prospective prediction of ophthalmopathy was tested in an independent validation cohort of fewer than 20 hyperthyroidism patients and 17 patients who later progressed to ophthalmopathy. The roughly 91 discovery patients were randomly split 7:3 into training and test sets. In addition, the study compared T-cell repertoires in thyroid tissue and in blood from several Graves' hyperthyroidism patients. After sampling, hyperthyroidism patients received methimazole starting at 30 mg daily, and ophthalmopathy patients received high-dose intravenous methylprednisolone. TCR Vbeta CDR3 sequencing of fewer than 150 peripheral blood samples (under 45 ophthalmopathy, around 80 hyperthyroidism and some 17 progressor patients) is reported in the paper.

This clonotype came up a few times. What antigen it recognizes has not been identified. Base qualities are not at hand, and no much larger clone is one base apart. Paper-wide results and their limitations: A 13 V-J signature model separated ophthalmopathy from stable hyperthyroidism, with 87.88% sensitivity and about 81% specificity in cross-validation and 80%/75% in testing. In validation, the model predicted progression to ophthalmopathy with 55% to 71% sensitivity and 72% to 85% specificity, a median of about six months before onset. Sample size was not statistically predetermined, and blinding of investigators to group allocation was not performed. Most expanded thyroid clonotypes (frequency above 0.001) were also detected in blood, suggesting blood repertoires may reflect thyroid immune responses.

The TCR beta CDR3 regions were amplified from the RNA transcripts. The TCR CDR3 was subjected to a first round of RT-PCR using the HTBI primer set and the Qiagen OneStep RT-PCR kit. A second multiplex PCR round built the libraries, followed by size selection and purification. The libraries were sequenced on an Illumina HiSeq2000 using paired-end 100 bp reads. The study's processing was this. Raw data were processed with SOAPnuke, discarding reads with adapters, uncalled bases, mean Phred below 15, or no exact constant-primer or identifier match. High-quality paired reads were merged using COPE v1.2.5, and each unique nucleotide sequence was defined as a clonotype. Clonotypes were aligned to IMGT TRBV, TRBD and TRBJ reference segments using MiTCR v1.1. The analysis included only V-J combinations with a frequency above 0.0001, which together covered over 98% of the repertoires. A TCS score was defined as the ratio between F50 (clonal expansion) and ExV (chaos), using BLOSUM62-based TCRdist between CDR3 peptides within each V-J. Welch's t-statistics and random forest reduced 450 to 600 V-J features to about 12, which were used in a naive Bayes classifier (R e1071). The public reads were reanalyzed by TCRdb: fastp trimming at Q25, MiXCR alignment, in-frame beta chains only. Each entry merges the rows of one CDR3 protein and shows their most common DNA and genes. V and J calls and clone size were set by TCRdb, not the authors. The sample records approximately 220,000 distinct CDR3 sequences, approximately 16% of which are singletons. Around 47% of the sample is held by the ten biggest clonotypes.

Stable Graves' hyperthyroidism was defined as the absence of progression to ophthalmopathy over 18 months of follow-up. Hyperthyroidism patients were newly diagnosed, with disease duration under 2 months, and aged 18 to 65 years. Exclusion was applied to patients with uncontrolled infections, other autoimmune diseases, pregnancy or lactation. Diagnoses were based on clinical symptoms, serum thyroxine and TRAb, thyroid ultrasound and orbital computed tomography. PBMCs were separated from roughly 9.6 ml of fresh peripheral blood using Ficoll-Paque density gradient centrifugation. Trizol reagent was used to extract total RNA, and RNA quality was then checked on an Agilent 2100 Bioanalyzer. Sequences were obtained from blood. The sequence came from a man aged 35 to 55 with Graves' hyperthyroidism.

The CDR3 corresponds to CASSQDAQGAFQPQHF. The nucleotide sequence is TGTGCCAGCAGCCAAGATGCGCAGGGGGCCTTTCAGCCCCAGCATTTT. The V gene is TRBV4-2 and the J gene is TRBJ1-5, and TRBD1 aligns with 8 junction nucleotides. The CDR3 runs 16 amino acids, cysteine and phenylalanine included. Of the read, only the CDR3 DNA is kept; its 48 bases are in frame from base 1. Here V drops 0 bases and J drops 6 bases, and the junction holds 7 bases not matched to any gene. CDR1 and CDR2 are read off the germline V gene as LGHNA and YNFKEQ.